This T cell receptor beta chain was identified during a study of T-cell reconstitution after alpha-beta-depleted transplantation in children. Notes on the study in general: Newly produced T cells mostly accounted for T-cell counts and diversity one year post-transplant. Some patients' high day-60 TCRbeta diversity was traced to surviving recipient T cells and thymic progenitors. In patients about two months after transplant, alpha-beta T cells reportedly arose from several hundred expanded graft clones.

Of note for this clonotype: Its antigen is currently unknown.

The TCRbeta library was prepared with unique molecular identifiers. TCRdb analysed the PCR reads with MiXCR anew, one entry per CDR3 protein. The sample yields roughly 400,000 distinct CDR3 sequences, around 46% seen once. V lost 6 bases to trimming and J lost 2 bases, with 12 bases between them. CDR1 and CDR2 (germline): LGHNA, YNFKEQ. This CDR3 region has 14 residues. The J gene is TRBJ2-3, the V gene TRBV4-2; the D is unclear. The source is a girl aged 2 to 9 with aplastic anemia, due to receive a stem cell transplant. This specimen was PBMCs, taken before TCRalphabeta/CD19-depleted stem cell transplant. The CDR3: CASRRTGDTDTQYF. Here the CDR3 DNA reads TGTGCCAGCAGGCGGACCGGCGACACAGATACGCAGTATTTT.